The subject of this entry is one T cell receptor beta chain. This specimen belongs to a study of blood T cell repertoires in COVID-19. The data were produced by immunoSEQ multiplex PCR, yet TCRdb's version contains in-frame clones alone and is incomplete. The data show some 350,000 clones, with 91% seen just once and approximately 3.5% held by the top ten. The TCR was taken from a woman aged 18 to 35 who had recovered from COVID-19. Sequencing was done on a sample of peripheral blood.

Here the CDR3 reads CASSIRLAAGDTQYF. The DNA for the CDR3 is TGTGCCAGCAGCATCCGACTAGCGGCCGGAGATACGCAGTATTTT. The rearrangement uses TRBV7-9 and TRBJ2-3; 9 nucleotides agree with TRBD2. The germline gives CDR1 SEHNR, CDR2 FQNEAQ (reference sequence). CDR3 size: 15 residues. J was trimmed by 5 bases and V by 5 bases; bases with no gene match: 8.